The 23 T cell receptor delta chains reported below all come from one sample, sequenced in a study of delta chains in infants with herpesvirus infections. PBMC RNA was reverse transcribed using gamma-chain- and delta-chain-specific primers. TCRdb reran clone calling via CATT on the RT-PCR reads. The sample yields 400 or so delta-chain clones, about 25% seen once. The starting material was peripheral blood, obtained at time point 1 of longitudinal follow-up. All receptors come from a human donor who was a Ugandan infant, either HIV-exposed or HIV-unexposed (not recorded which).

This clone is large by share. This sequence joins TRDV2 and TRDJ1, with 10 bases matching TRDD3. The CDR3 spans 17 residues. Trimming removed 3 bases from V and 3 bases from J; junction bases left unmatched: 12. In germline, CDR1 is GEAIGNYY, CDR2 EKD. For the CDR3, the DNA is TGTGCCTGTGACGTCCTGGGGGATAAAGGGCCCCCCGATAAACTCATCTTT. It yields the protein CACDVLGDKGPPDKLIF.

By sample share, this clone is large. The V gene is TRDV3, the J gene TRDJ2, with D hard to call. Germline V gene lookup returns CDR1 TVYSNPD and CDR2 GDNSRS (reference sequence). Trimming stripped 2 bases from V and 0 bases from J, with 4 bases between. CDR3 length: 12 amino acids. CDR3 amino acids: CAFGSLTAQLFF. For the CDR3, the DNA is TGTGCCTTTGGGTCTTTGACAGCACAACTCTTCTTT.

This clone is categorized as large. The chain combines TRDV2 with TRDJ1, with TRDD3 matching over 9 bases. Germline V gene sequence: CDR1 GEAIGNYY, CDR2 EKD. Trimming at V came to 4 bases and at J to 6 bases, leaving 14 bases not matched to a gene. The CDR3 consists of 16 residues. The DNA of the CDR3 is TGTGCCTGTGATTACACCTCCGGACTGGGGGAAAATAAACTCATCTTT. Its translation: CACDYTSGLGENKLIF.

This clone is medium-sized. The chain combines TRDV1 with TRDJ1; tentatively, D is TRDD3 (5 bases). The CDR3 has 19 residues. The germline V and J ends were trimmed by 0 bases and 0 bases, with 20 bases remaining between them. Germline CDR1 reads TSWWSYY; CDR2 reads QGS. The chain's CDR3 is CALGELGMYWTLHTDKLIF. In DNA, the CDR3 is TGTGCTCTTGGGGAACTCGGCATGTACTGGACCCTCCACACCGATAAACTCATCTTT.

A remark on this clone: Since a far larger clone is one base different, this is likely a read error. The rearrangement joins TRDV1 to TRDJ3; 10 bases agree with TRDD3. The V gene end was trimmed by 4 bases and the J gene end by 0 bases; junction bases not matched to a gene: 18. This CDR3 is 23 amino acids long. Germline V gene lookup returns CDR1 TSWWSYY and CDR2 QGS. This CDR3 is CALGGTYRHWGMRGSWDTRQMFF. CDR3 DNA sequence: TGTGCTCTTGGGGGGACCTACCGACACTGGGGGATGAGAGGCTCCTGGGACACCCGACAGATGTTTTTC.

By frequency in the sample, this clone is large. The chain links TRDV1 to TRDJ1, with 8 bases identical to TRDD3. J lost 0 bases, V lost 7 bases, and 19 bases had no gene match. This CDR3 is 19 amino acids long. The germline gives CDR1 TSWWSYY, CDR2 QGS. The CDR3 protein is CALDVLGAQRPKYTDKLIF. The DNA for the CDR3 is TGTGCTCTTGACGTACTGGGGGCTCAGCGGCCTAAGTACACCGATAAACTCATCTTT.

This clone came up a few times. The genes are TRDV2 and TRDJ2; 7 bases align to TRDD3. There are 16 residues in the CDR3. From germline, CDR1 is GEAIGNYY and CDR2 EKD. V lost 0 bases, J lost 4 bases, and 7 bases stayed unmatched. For the CDR3, the DNA is TGTGCCTGTGACACCGTTGGGGGAATGGGGACAGCACAACTCTTCTTT. This codes for CACDTVGGMGTAQLFF.

This clone was counted only a few times. One base separates it from a far larger clone, so it is likely a read error. V usage is TRAV38-2/DV8 and J usage is TRDJ1; the match to TRDD2 covers 8 bases. The length of the CDR3 is 18 residues. V shed 3 bases, J shed 3 bases, and the junction held 16 bases outside the gene matches. Per the germline V gene, CDR1 is TSESDYY and CDR2 is QEAYKQQN. The CDR3: CAYRTRLPTQPTSDKLIF. As DNA, the CDR3 is TGTGCTTATAGGACCCGACTTCCTACTCAGCCTACTTCCGATAAACTCATCTTT.

By its share, this clone is large. V gene TRDV1 combines with J gene TRDJ1; D is possibly TRDD2 or TRDD3 (5 bases each). The CDR3 runs to 14 residues. The V end lost 8 bases, the J end lost 10 bases, and 23 bases lay between the germline ends. Germline V gene sequence: CDR1 TSWWSYY, CDR2 QGS. CDR3 DNA: TGTGCTCTTTTTTCCTCGAAGTACACTGGCGGACTCATCTTT. Translation gives CALFSSKYTGGLIF.

Details on this clone: An end of the junction does not agree with germline; a read error may underlie this. This sample includes further DNA sequences coding for the same CDR3. The chain links TRDV2 to TRDJ1, with 10 bases that match TRDD3. The CDR3 spans 22 residues. Per germline, CDR1 GEAIGNYY and CDR2 EKD. This CDR3 is CACDLRRPRWGIAESYTDKLIF. The DNA of the CDR3 is TGTGCCTGTGACCTACGCCGCCCTCGCTGGGGGATAGCCGAAAGTTACACCGATAAACTTATCTTT.

A word on this clone: A read error is likely here: a far larger clone is one base away. The chain has TRDV1 and TRDJ1; D gene uncertain. The CDR3 runs 15 residues. Trimming removed 5 bases from V and 7 bases from J, with 20 bases in between. CDR1 and CDR2 from the germline V gene are TSWWSYY and QGS. The CDR3 sequence: CALGYNSGPVIKLIF. The CDR3 DNA reads as TGTGCTCTTGGGTACAACTCCGGCCCGGTTATTAAACTCATCTTT.

The chain recombines TRDV1 with TRDJ1; D perhaps matches TRDD3 (6 bases). The CDR3 loop spans 22 amino acids. Germline values: CDR1 TSWWSYY, CDR2 QGS. V was clipped by 2 bases and J by 0 bases, with 31 bases between them. The CDR3 here is CALGEVGPALGVGMWYTDKLIF. DNA of the CDR3: TGTGCTCTTGGGGAAGTCGGACCTGCTTTGGGTGTGGGGATGTGGTACACCGATAAACTCATCTTT.

A remark on this clone: A far larger clone is one nucleotide away, so this likely arose from a read error. The V gene is TRDV1, the J gene TRDJ3; 11 bases match TRDD3. Per the germline V gene, CDR1 is TSWWSYY and CDR2 is QGS. With V trimmed by 3 bases and J by 0 bases, 16 bases remained unmatched. The CDR3 loop spans 23 amino acids. The CDR3 DNA reads TGTGCTCTTGGGGAGACCTACCGACACTGGGGGATAAGAGGCTCCTGGGACACCCGACAGATGTTTTTC. Amino acid sequence: CALGETYRHWGIRGSWDTRQMFF.

A word on this clone: TCRdb shows a much larger clone's protein in place of this DNA's translation, and the two differ at residue 13, likely through a read error; the protein shown is translated from the DNA. V usage is TRAV29/DV5 and J usage is TRDJ1; 7 bases agree with TRDD3. In germline, CDR1 is NSMFDY, CDR2 ISSIKDK. The CDR3 length is 16 residues. Here the CDR3 DNA reads TGTGCAGCAAGTAAAGGGGGATCCCCAAGACCCGATACACTCATCTTT. Its translation is CAASKGGSPRPDTLIF. Full variable domain (rest looked up from reference TRAV29/DV5 and TRDJ1): DQQVKQNSPSLSVQEGRISILNCDYTNSMFDYFLWYKKYPAEGPTFLISISSIKDKNEDGRFTVFLNKSAKHLSLHIVPSQPGDSAVYFCAASKGGSPRPDTLIFGKGTRVTVEP.

This clone is termed large (0.1 to 1%). The chain uses TRDV1 and TRDJ1; D might be TRDD2 (5 bases). CDR3 length: 20 amino acids. CDR1 and CDR2 (germline): TSWWSYY, QGS. Trimming left V 2 bases short and J 1 base short, with 26 bases between. CDR3 amino acids: CALGEVTAPYGSPVTDKLIF. DNA of the CDR3: TGTGCTCTTGGGGAAGTTACTGCTCCCTACGGAAGCCCTGTCACCGATAAACTCATCTTT.

This clone is deemed large. The rearrangement links TRDV1 to TRDJ1; maybe TRDD3 (6 bases). Germline CDR1 and CDR2: TSWWSYY and QGS. V was trimmed by 0 bases and J by 9 bases, leaving 32 bases between them. CDR3 size: 20 residues. CDR3 nucleotides: TGTGCTCTTGGGGAACTCGACCCCCTGGAACCCTGGGGAGTAGGTGGGGAACTCATCTTT. Translation gives CALGELDPLEPWGVGGELIF.

Worth noting for this clone: A far larger clone is a single base away, which makes a read error likely. This sample also contains other DNA sequences that code for the same CDR3. The chain carries TRDV1 and TRDJ1; D is unclear. The CDR3 runs to 13 residues. The germline V gene encodes CDR1 TSWWSYY and CDR2 QGS. With 4 bases removed from V and 8 bases from J, the gap between germline ends came to 14 bases. The DNA for the CDR3 is TGTGCTCTTGGGGGGTCATATAGGCGGAAACTCATCTTT. It encodes CALGGSYRRKLIF.

This clone was observed a handful of times. With a far larger clone one base away, a read error is the likely cause. This CDR3 is also generated by other DNA sequences in the sample. This rearrangement joins TRDV1 to TRDJ1, with 11 bases that match TRDD3. The J segment lost 2 bases and the V segment lost 2 bases, leaving 19 bases of the junction unmatched. The V gene's germline CDR1 is TSWWSYY and CDR2 QGS. The CDR3 covers 21 residues. The CDR3 spells CALGEDLLQRTGGYETDKLIF. DNA for the CDR3: TGTGCTCTTGGGGAAGACCTCCTACAACGTACTGGGGGATATGAGACCGATAAACTCATCTTT.

This clone is termed hyperexpanded (1% or more). Additional DNA sequences in this sample encode the identical CDR3. The V call is TRDV2, the J call TRDJ1; the match to TRDD3 covers 12 bases. V was pared by 0 bases and J by 4 bases, with 14 bases of the junction left unmatched. CDR1 is GEAIGNYY, CDR2 EKD, per germline. The CDR3 extends over 19 amino acids. DNA for the CDR3: TGTGCCTGTGACACCAGGGAAGCTGGGGGATACGCGTCAATCGATAAACTCATCTTT. Its protein product is CACDTREAGGYASIDKLIF.

Remarks on this clone: The protein recorded in TCRdb matches a much larger clone and deviates from this DNA's translation at residue 9, suggesting a read error; the protein here is obtained by translating the DNA. The chain combines TRDV1 with TRDJ1; the D is unclear. CDR1 is TSWWSYY, CDR2 QGS, per germline. The CDR3 extends over 15 amino acids. V lost 5 bases to trimming and J lost 7 bases, with 20 bases between them. CDR3 bases: TGTGCTCTTGGGTACAACTCCGGCCTGTTTATTAAACTCATCTTT. Its translation is CALGYNSGLFIKLIF.

This clone was seen only a few times. With a far larger clone one base away, a read error is the likely cause. The chain recombines TRDV1 with TRDJ2, with 9 bases aligning to TRDD3. The DNA end favors TRDJ1, so the J call may be wrong. The germline CDR1 and CDR2 sequences are TSWWSYY and QGS. This CDR3 region has 20 residues. Here the CDR3 DNA reads TGTGCTCTTGGGGAACTAAACTCCTACGTGTACTGGGGGACTGGAGCACAACTCATCTTT. Translation gives CALGELNSYVYWGTGAQLIF.

Only a few counts were recorded for this clone. The V call is TRAV29/DV5, the J call TRDJ1; 11 nucleotides agree with TRDD3. Germline lookup yields CDR1 NSMFDY and CDR2 ISSIKDK. V lost 1 base to trimming and J lost 2 bases; unmatched junction nucleotides: 25. CDR3 size: 22 residues. DNA for the CDR3: TGTGCAGCAAGCACATCCTCCGTCCGTAGGGGGCTGGGGGATACTATTACCGATAAACTCATCTTT. This encodes CAASTSSVRRGLGDTITDKLIF.

By its share, this clone is medium-sized (0.01 to 0.1%). V is TRDV1 and J is TRDJ1; 13 positions agree with TRDD3. J gave up 1 base and V 5 bases, and 13 bases lay outside the gene matches. The CDR3 has 19 amino acids. Germline-derived CDR1 and CDR2 are TSWWSYY and QGS. The CDR3 reads CALGMRDYWGIRITDKLIF. The CDR3 coding sequence is TGTGCTCTTGGGATGAGGGACTACTGGGGGATACGCATCACCGATAAACTCATCTTT.